What follows are 7 T cell receptor beta chains derived from one specimen sequenced in a study of blood T cells in healthy people across ages. A J-beta primer mix and a sample-barcoded 5' primer were used in a second PCR of roughly 6 to 11 cycles. TCRdb recomputed calls from the 5' RACE reads with MiXCR, one row per CDR3 protein. The table shows 600,000 or so distinct CDR3 sequences, with around 50% occurring only once. The sample was blood. The receptors originated from an elderly man in good health.

V is TRBV7-9 and J is TRBJ1-2; D is ambiguous. CDR1 is SEHNR and CDR2 is FQNEAQ in the germline V gene (reference sequence). V dropped 1 base and J dropped 0 bases, with 3 bases sitting between them. The CDR3 runs 13 residues. In nucleotides, the CDR3 is TGTGCCAGCAGCTTAGTTTCTAACTATGGCTACACCTTC. Its protein product is CASSLVSNYGYTF.

CDR3 in amino acids: CASNVGMNTGELFF. As DNA, the CDR3 is TGTGCCAGCAACGTGGGTATGAACACCGGGGAGCTGTTTTTT. This chain joins TRBV2 and TRBJ2-2; D remains ambiguous. The V end lost 7 bases, the J end lost 1 base, and 10 bases lay between the germline ends. CDR1 SNHLY and CDR2 FYNNEI come from the germline V gene. The CDR3 covers 14 residues. Looking up the rest from reference TRBV2 and TRBJ2-2 gives the full variable domain: EPEVTQTPSHQVTQMGQEVILRCVPISNHLYFYWYRQILGQKVEFLVSFYNNEISEKSEIFDDQFSVERPDGSNFTLKIRSTKLEDSAMYFCASNVGMNTGELFFGEGSRLTVL.

This clonotype has just a few counts. The chain combines TRBV6-1 with TRBJ1-2; the match to TRBD1 covers 9 bases. Germline V lookup: CDR1 MNHNS, CDR2 SASEGT. V shed 9 bases and J 2 bases; nucleotides not matched to a gene: 4. This CDR3 contains 13 residues. CDR3 coding DNA: TGTGCCAGTTTGACAGGGGGGAACTATGGCTACACCTTC. This codes for CASLTGGNYGYTF.

In its sample, this clonotype was seen once. V gene TRBV7-9 combines with J gene TRBJ2-5; D is perhaps TRBD1 (5 bases). The DNA end is a closer match to TRBJ2-7, so the J assignment may be wrong. The CDR3 has 12 residues. The germline gives CDR1 SEHNR, CDR2 FQNEAQ (reference sequence). CDR3 bases: TGTGCCAGCAGCCAGGACAAGCTCGAGCAGTACTTC. It is translated as CASSQDKLEQYF.

This chain uses TRBV9 with TRBJ2-7; maybe TRBD1 (7 bases). The length of the CDR3 is 15 residues. Trimming pared 0 bases from V and 3 bases from J, leaving 13 bases between. CDR1 is SGDLS and CDR2 is YYNGEE in the germline V gene. Written as DNA, the CDR3 is TGTGCCAGCAGCGTAGCCGCGCAGGGGGGCTACGAGCAGTACTTC. This codes for CASSVAAQGGYEQYF.

This chain joins TRBV29-1 and TRBJ1-3; tentative D call: TRBD1 (6 bases). The CDR3 is 17 residues long. The V gene's germline CDR1 is SQVTM and CDR2 ANQGSEA. V dropped 1 base and J dropped 3 bases, with 19 bases sitting between them. The CDR3 DNA follows: TGCAGCGTTGAAGCGCTACCTAAGGGGGGTAATGGAAACACCATATATTTT. Residues: CSVEALPKGGNGNTIYF.

This chain links TRBV20-1 with TRBJ2-2; D perhaps matches TRBD1 (6 bases). The germline gives CDR1 DFQATT, CDR2 SNEGSKA (reference sequence). This CDR3 region has 15 residues. V lost 2 bases and J 0 bases, leaving 10 bases between the germline ends. For the CDR3, the DNA is TGCAGTGCTAGAACCGGGACAACGAACACCGGGGAGCTGTTTTTT. Its translation: CSARTGTTNTGELFF.